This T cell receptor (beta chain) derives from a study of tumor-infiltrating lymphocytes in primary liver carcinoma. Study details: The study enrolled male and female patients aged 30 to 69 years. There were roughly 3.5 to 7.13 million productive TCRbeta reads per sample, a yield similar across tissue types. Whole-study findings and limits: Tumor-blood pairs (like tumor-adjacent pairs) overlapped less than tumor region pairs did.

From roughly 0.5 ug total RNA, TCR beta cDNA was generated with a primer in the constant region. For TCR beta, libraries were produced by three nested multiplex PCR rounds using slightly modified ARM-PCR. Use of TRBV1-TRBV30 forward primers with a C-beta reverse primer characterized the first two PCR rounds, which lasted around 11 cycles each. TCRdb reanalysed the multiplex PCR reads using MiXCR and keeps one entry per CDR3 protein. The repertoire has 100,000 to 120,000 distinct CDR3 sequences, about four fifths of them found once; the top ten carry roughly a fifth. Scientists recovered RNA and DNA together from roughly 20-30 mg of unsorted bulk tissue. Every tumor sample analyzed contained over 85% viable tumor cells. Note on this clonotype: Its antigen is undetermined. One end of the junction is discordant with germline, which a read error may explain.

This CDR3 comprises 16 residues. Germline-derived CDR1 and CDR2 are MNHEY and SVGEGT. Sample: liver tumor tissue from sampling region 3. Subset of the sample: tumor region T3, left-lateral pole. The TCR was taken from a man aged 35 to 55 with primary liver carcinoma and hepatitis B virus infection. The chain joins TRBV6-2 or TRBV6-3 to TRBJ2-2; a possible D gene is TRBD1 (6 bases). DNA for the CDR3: TGTGCCAACAGCCGAGCCGGGACACCTTTCACCGGGGAACTGTTTTTT. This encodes CANSRAGTPFTGELFF.